A selection of T cell receptor beta chains follows, all from one sample in a study of monozygotic twins with inflammatory bowel disease. No DNA is given; TCRdb re-called the 5' RACE reads and lists each CDR3 protein once. This listing includes some 450,000 distinct CDR3 sequences. The sequencing sample was made of blood. These TCRs come from a human donor with ulcerative colitis or Crohn's disease, or a healthy co-twin of an affected twin (not recorded which). Both conserved end residues are part of each CDR3.

J gene: TRBJ1-2
CDR3 length: 13
V gene: TRBV5-4
CDR3 protein: CASSWTYGYGYTF

J gene: TRBJ2-2
CDR3 length: 15
V gene: TRBV20-1
CDR3 protein: CSARDVPGLTGELFF

J gene: TRBJ2-1
CDR3 length: 13
V gene: TRBV5-1
CDR3 protein: CASSDDRNNEQFF

J gene: TRBJ2-1
CDR3 length: 12
V gene: TRBV20-1
CDR3 protein: CSARLTGVEQFF

J gene: TRBJ1-1
CDR3 length: 14
V gene: TRBV5-4
CDR3 protein: CASSLPGRDTEAFF

J gene: TRBJ2-5
CDR3 length: 13
V gene: TRBV29-1
CDR3 protein: CSAQWGPGETQYF

J gene: TRBJ1-6
CDR3 length: 18
V gene: TRBV5-1
CDR3 protein: CASSLASGRSSYNSPLHF

J gene: TRBJ2-7
CDR3 length: 16
V gene: TRBV6-5
CDR3 protein: CASSNSGTGVSYEQYF

J gene: TRBJ2-2
CDR3 length: 13
V gene: TRBV5-6
CDR3 protein: CASSGRWAGELFF

J gene: TRBJ1-4
CDR3 length: 12
V gene: TRBV7-9
CDR3 protein: CASWRGVGALFF

J gene: TRBJ2-7
CDR3 length: 13
V gene: TRBV20-1
CDR3 protein: CSAQTSASYEQYF

J gene: TRBJ1-3
CDR3 length: 15
V gene: TRBV11-1
CDR3 protein: CASSSYSGPGNTIYF

J gene: TRBJ2-1
CDR3 length: 13
V gene: TRBV4-1
CDR3 protein: CASSLGIVAEQFF

J gene: TRBJ1-1
CDR3 length: 15
V gene: TRBV27
CDR3 protein: CASTRISLAGTEAFF

J gene: TRBJ1-5
CDR3 length: 15
V gene: TRBV27
CDR3 protein: CASSLQGVNNQPQHF

J gene: TRBJ2-6
CDR3 length: 12
V gene: TRBV6-5
CDR3 protein: CASTSGANVLTF

J gene: TRBJ2-6
CDR3 length: 17
V gene: TRBV4-3
CDR3 protein: CASSQDRYGSGANVLTF

J gene: TRBJ2-3
CDR3 length: 12
V gene: TRBV7-2
CDR3 protein: CASSRSSDTQYF

J gene: TRBJ2-7
CDR3 length: 15
V gene: TRBV5-1
CDR3 protein: CASSPANGRRTEQYF

J gene: TRBJ2-2
CDR3 length: 16
V gene: TRBV5-1
CDR3 protein: CATRTSGGPNTGELFF

J gene: TRBJ2-1
CDR3 length: 12
V gene: TRBV7-2
CDR3 protein: CASSLVAVEQFF

J gene: TRBJ1-6
CDR3 length: 13
V gene: TRBV30
CDR3 protein: CAWSQGVDSPLHF

J gene: TRBJ2-1
CDR3 length: 15
V gene: TRBV11-1
CDR3 protein: CASSSIAGYTNEQFF

J gene: TRBJ2-3
CDR3 length: 14
V gene: TRBV14
CDR3 protein: CASSQQGGTDTQYF

J gene: TRBJ1-1
CDR3 length: 16
V gene: TRBV7-3
CDR3 protein: CASSSTIFPMDTEAFF

J gene: TRBJ1-4
CDR3 length: 14
V gene: TRBV27
CDR3 protein: CASSFRGEDEKLFF

J gene: TRBJ1-6
CDR3 length: 13
V gene: TRBV13
CDR3 protein: CASSFYPSGTLHF

J gene: TRBJ1-6
CDR3 length: 14
V gene: TRBV28
CDR3 protein: CTSSLRTFKSPLHF

J gene: TRBJ2-3
CDR3 length: 14
V gene: TRBV5-1
CDR3 protein: CASSLALAADTQYF

J gene: TRBJ2-7
CDR3 length: 11
V gene: TRBV12-3/TRBV12-4
CDR3 protein: CASGSTYEQYF

J gene: TRBJ2-3
CDR3 length: 14
V gene: TRBV10-3
CDR3 protein: CAIRPLGSTDTQYF

J gene: TRBJ2-5
CDR3 length: 15
V gene: TRBV27
CDR3 protein: CASSLSARGRETQYF

J gene: TRBJ1-1
CDR3 length: 15
V gene: TRBV13
CDR3 protein: CASSPPDGWDTEAFF

J gene: TRBJ2-7
CDR3 length: 11
V gene: TRBV6-5
CDR3 protein: CASRKKYEQYF

J gene: TRBJ2-1
CDR3 length: 14
V gene: TRBV2
CDR3 protein: CASNSGLPYNEQFF

J gene: TRBJ1-2
CDR3 length: 14
V gene: TRBV7-8
CDR3 protein: CASSQPTDLYGYTF

J gene: TRBJ1-1
CDR3 length: 17
V gene: TRBV5-1
CDR3 protein: CASSLAGQVGLNTEAFF

J gene: TRBJ1-2
CDR3 length: 14
V gene: TRBV4-2
CDR3 protein: CASSQAGAPSGYTF

J gene: TRBJ2-7
CDR3 length: 15
V gene: TRBV4-2
CDR3 protein: CASSQDLAPKDEQYF

J gene: TRBJ1-3
CDR3 length: 15
V gene: TRBV12-3/TRBV12-4
CDR3 protein: CASSAERASGNTIYF

J gene: TRBJ2-7
CDR3 length: 17
V gene: TRBV27
CDR3 protein: CASSLFPPAGKVDEQYF

J gene: TRBJ1-1
CDR3 length: 15
V gene: TRBV4-1
CDR3 protein: CASSQPLVGNTEAFF

J gene: TRBJ2-2
CDR3 length: 14
V gene: TRBV12-3/TRBV12-4
CDR3 protein: CASSKRPRTGELFF

J gene: TRBJ1-4
CDR3 length: 14
V gene: TRBV18
CDR3 protein: CASSTQGVGEKLFF

J gene: TRBJ2-1
CDR3 length: 15
V gene: TRBV13
CDR3 protein: CASSSDRETHNEQFF

J gene: TRBJ2-3
CDR3 length: 14
V gene: TRBV7-9
CDR3 protein: CASSLSAGTDTQYF

J gene: TRBJ2-3
CDR3 length: 12
V gene: TRBV30
CDR3 protein: CAWGQGTDTQYF

J gene: TRBJ1-1
CDR3 length: 15
V gene: TRBV12-3/TRBV12-4
CDR3 protein: CASSLTGGRNTEAFF

J gene: TRBJ1-4
CDR3 length: 13
V gene: TRBV18
CDR3 protein: CASSRGGDEKLFF

J gene: TRBJ2-2
CDR3 length: 15
V gene: TRBV7-2
CDR3 protein: CASSLFNRAPGELFF

J gene: TRBJ2-6
CDR3 length: 16
V gene: TRBV6-1
CDR3 protein: CASTHEGGFGANVLTF

J gene: TRBJ1-5
CDR3 length: 14
V gene: TRBV12-3/TRBV12-4
CDR3 protein: CASSNRGGRQPQHF

J gene: TRBJ2-1
CDR3 length: 11
V gene: TRBV6-2/TRBV6-3
CDR3 protein: CASSYIREQFF

J gene: TRBJ1-6
CDR3 length: 14
V gene: TRBV5-1
CDR3 protein: CASSSGRENSPLHF

J gene: TRBJ2-1
CDR3 length: 16
V gene: TRBV5-1
CDR3 protein: CASSLAGDRVGNEQFF

J gene: TRBJ1-5
CDR3 length: 14
V gene: TRBV10-3
CDR3 protein: CAINPGPSNQPQHF

J gene: TRBJ2-3
CDR3 length: 14
V gene: TRBV7-9
CDR3 protein: CASSLRVAQDTQYF

J gene: TRBJ2-7
CDR3 length: 15
V gene: TRBV7-9
CDR3 protein: CASSLAPTGSYEQYF

J gene: TRBJ1-1
CDR3 length: 11
V gene: TRBV27
CDR3 protein: CATLQNTEAFF

J gene: TRBJ2-7
CDR3 length: 15
V gene: TRBV10-3
CDR3 protein: CAISGQLGGAYEQYF